The clone carrying this TCR beta chain was detected only a few times. Unique molecular identifiers were built into the TCRbeta library. TCRdb redid the calling of the PCR reads with MiXCR, one entry per CDR3 protein. The sample has a few hundred thousand distinct CDR3 sequences; approximately 20% are singletons. Looked up from germline, CDR1 is SNHLY and CDR2 is FYNNEI. Trimming left V 6 bases short and J 5 bases short, with 17 bases between. This CDR3 spans 15 amino acids. The record originates from a study of T-cell reconstitution after alpha-beta-depleted transplantation in children. The chain uses TRBV2 and TRBJ2-1, with D perhaps matching TRBD1 or TRBD2 (5 bases each). The clonotype was recovered from a human donor who donated a stem cell graft to a child with acute lymphoblastic leukemia. The sequencing here drew on PBMCs from the stem cell graft donor, taken from the stem cell graft. This CDR3 reads CASRSGTQQNNEQFF. The DNA for the CDR3 is TGTGCCAGCAGATCCGGGACCCAACAAAACAATGAGCAGTTCTTC.